This T cell receptor beta chain was sequenced in a study of spatial heterogeneity in lung cancer. Study findings and constraints: Tumor mutation count correlated with how many alpha and beta TCRs expanded intratumorally. Numbers of ubiquitous and regional expanded TCRs tracked ubiquitous and regional nonsynonymous mutation counts, respectively.

Indicated time point: sample taken at primary tumor resection. The donors, about 78 patients with untreated early-stage non-small cell lung cancer, provided the samples. Whole RNA came from tumor, nontumor lung or frozen PBMC and was sequenced without being sorted. Trimming took 1 base from V and 4 from J, leaving 10 bases between them. The germline V gene encodes CDR1 SGHTA and CDR2 FQGNSA. The CDR3 runs to 14 residues. Using its own MiXCR run on the 5' RACE reads, TCRdb lists one record per CDR3 protein. The sample contains 20,000 to 30,000 distinct CDR3 sequences, around 8.5% of which appear only once. The table lists this clonotype with many counts. Its specificity is not known.

Sequencing used lung tumor tissue, obtained at surgery. The V gene is TRBV7-2, the J gene TRBJ1-2; maybe TRBD1 (5 bases). This TCR derives from a male donor with early-stage non-small cell lung cancer. The CDR3: CASSLGDRFYGYTF. The CDR3 DNA follows: TGTGCCAGCAGCTTAGGGGACCGATTCTATGGCTACACCTTC.